A selection of T cell receptor beta chains follows, all from one sample in a study of cytomegalovirus exposure and HLA in healthy donors. Repertoires were generated with immunoSEQ multiplex PCR, while TCRdb's copy carries only in-frame clones and drops some. The sample gives about 200,000 clones, around nine tenths of which show up once; 1.5% to 2% is in the top ten. Source material: PBMCs. All receptors come from a woman aged 18-29 years in good health and CMV-seronegative. The CDR3 runs from the conserved cysteine through the conserved F or W. D genes are given only for firm matches. Some rows have no size entry. The others give once, few or many, or a class for an expanded clone.

abundance: -
d_gene: -
v_gene: TRBV6-5
j_gene: TRBJ2-7
CDR3nt: TGTGCCAGCAGATCCACTGACAGGAAAGGCCACGAGCAGTACTTC
CDR3aa: CASRSTDRKGHEQYF

abundance: -
d_gene: TRBD1
v_gene: TRBV19
j_gene: TRBJ2-1
CDR3nt: TGTGCCAGTAGTATAGGGGACAGGGGTTTAACTGAGCAGTTCTTC
CDR3aa: CASSIGDRGLTEQFF

abundance: few
d_gene: TRBD1
v_gene: TRBV5-5
j_gene: TRBJ2-1
CDR3nt: TGTGCCAGCAGCTTTGGCCAGGGGGTCGACAATGAGCAGTTCTTC
CDR3aa: CASSFGQGVDNEQFF

abundance: -
d_gene: -
v_gene: TRBV18
j_gene: TRBJ2-7
CDR3nt: TGTGCCAGCTCACCACGCGGGGACTCCTACGAGCAGTACTTC
CDR3aa: CASSPRGDSYEQYF

abundance: -
d_gene: -
v_gene: TRBV7-6
j_gene: TRBJ2-3
CDR3nt: TGTGCCAGCAGCTTAGGTGCACAGGCCAGGGATACGCAGTATTTT
CDR3aa: CASSLGAQARDTQYF

abundance: -
d_gene: TRBD1
v_gene: TRBV12-5
j_gene: TRBJ2-7
CDR3nt: TGTGCTAGTGGTTTCGCCGGGACAGCAACACGGGAGCAGTACTTC
CDR3aa: CASGFAGTATREQYF

abundance: -
d_gene: -
v_gene: TRBV11-2
j_gene: TRBJ1-2
CDR3nt: TGTGCCAGCAGCGTAGCCCAGGGGTTGGATGGCTACACCTTC
CDR3aa: CASSVAQGLDGYTF

abundance: -
d_gene: TRBD1
v_gene: TRBV6-5
j_gene: TRBJ2-7
CDR3nt: TGTGCCAGCAGTTCCCATCGACAGGGGAAAACCTACGAGCAGTACTTC
CDR3aa: CASSSHRQGKTYEQYF

abundance: -
d_gene: TRBD2
v_gene: TRBV7-8
j_gene: TRBJ2-7
CDR3nt: TGTGCCAGCAGCCCACGGGGGGGCAGTTACGAGCAGTACTTC
CDR3aa: CASSPRGGSYEQYF

abundance: -
d_gene: -
v_gene: TRBV5-1
j_gene: TRBJ2-5
CDR3nt: TGCGCCAGCAGCCACACGAGGGAGACCCAGTACTTC
CDR3aa: CASSHTRETQYF

abundance: -
d_gene: -
v_gene: TRBV19
j_gene: TRBJ2-7
CDR3nt: TGTGCCAGTAGTATAGAGAGGCGGAGTTACTACGAGCAGTACTTC
CDR3aa: CASSIERRSYYEQYF

abundance: -
d_gene: TRBD2
v_gene: TRBV7-8
j_gene: TRBJ2-2
CDR3nt: TGTGCCAGCAGCTGGACTAGCGGGGACGGGGAGCTGTTTTTT
CDR3aa: CASSWTSGDGELFF

abundance: -
d_gene: TRBD2
v_gene: TRBV29-1
j_gene: TRBJ2-7
CDR3nt: TGCAGCGTTGAACCCCTCGGGAGGGGTTTCGAGCAGTACTTC
CDR3aa: CSVEPLGRGFEQYF

abundance: -
d_gene: -
v_gene: TRBV7-9
j_gene: TRBJ1-1
CDR3nt: TGTGCCAGCAGCTCTATAAACACTGAAGCTTTCTTT
CDR3aa: CASSSINTEAFF

abundance: -
d_gene: TRBD1
v_gene: TRBV6-5
j_gene: TRBJ1-2
CDR3nt: TGTGCCAGCAGTTACTCGATCAGGGGGCAGGACGGCTACACCTTC
CDR3aa: CASSYSIRGQDGYTF

abundance: -
d_gene: TRBD2
v_gene: TRBV29-1
j_gene: TRBJ2-1
CDR3nt: TGCAGCGTCCCTAATGGCCTAGCGGGAGACAATGAGCAGTTCTTC
CDR3aa: CSVPNGLAGDNEQFF

abundance: -
d_gene: TRBD2
v_gene: TRBV9
j_gene: TRBJ2-1
CDR3nt: TGTGCCAGCCCCCAATGGAGGGAGGGCCCGGGTGAGCAGTTCTTC
CDR3aa: CASPQWREGPGEQFF

abundance: -
d_gene: -
v_gene: TRBV29-1
j_gene: TRBJ1-5
CDR3nt: TGCAGCGTTGGTTTTACAGAAGGTCAGCCCCAGCATTTT
CDR3aa: CSVGFTEGQPQHF

abundance: -
d_gene: TRBD1
v_gene: TRBV6-6
j_gene: TRBJ1-1
CDR3nt: TGTGCCAGCAGTCCGCCGGGACAGGGGGCGCATACTGAAGCTTTCTTT
CDR3aa: CASSPPGQGAHTEAFF

abundance: -
d_gene: -
v_gene: TRBV11-3
j_gene: TRBJ2-1
CDR3nt: TGTGCCAGCAGCTTACCCCCTAGCCGGAGGACCTACAATGAGCAGTTCTTC
CDR3aa: CASSLPPSRRTYNEQFF

abundance: -
d_gene: TRBD1
v_gene: TRBV5-1
j_gene: TRBJ1-4
CDR3nt: TGCGCCAGCAGCCTGAGTCTAGGACAGGCCGTTGGGGATGAAAAACTGTTTTTT
CDR3aa: CASSLSLGQAVGDEKLFF

abundance: many
d_gene: -
v_gene: TRBV1
j_gene: TRBJ1-2
CDR3nt: TGCACCAGCAGCCAGCACAGGGGGCGGAAATGCTACACCTTC
CDR3aa: CTSSQHRGRKCYTF

abundance: -
d_gene: -
v_gene: TRBV4-1
j_gene: TRBJ2-7
CDR3nt: TGCGCCAGCAGCCAAGTTCAACAGGGCTACGAGCAGTACTTC
CDR3aa: CASSQVQQGYEQYF

abundance: -
d_gene: -
v_gene: TRBV30
j_gene: TRBJ1-5
CDR3nt: TGTGCCTGGAGTGCGAGCACCCATCAGCCCCAGCATTTT
CDR3aa: CAWSASTHQPQHF

abundance: once
d_gene: TRBD1
v_gene: TRBV5-4
j_gene: TRBJ1-2
CDR3nt: TGTGCCAGCAGCCTACAGGGGCCGCTGGTCTATGGCTACACCTTC
CDR3aa: CASSLQGPLVYGYTF

abundance: -
d_gene: -
v_gene: TRBV12-5
j_gene: TRBJ2-6
CDR3nt: TGTGCTAGTGGCTCTACGGGGAGGATACCCTCTGGGGCCAACGTCCTGACTTTC
CDR3aa: CASGSTGRIPSGANVLTF

abundance: -
d_gene: -
v_gene: TRBV18
j_gene: TRBJ1-2
CDR3nt: TGTGCCAGCTCACCCGCCGGGACTGCTAACTATGGCTACACCTTC
CDR3aa: CASSPAGTANYGYTF

abundance: -
d_gene: TRBD1
v_gene: TRBV28
j_gene: TRBJ1-2
CDR3nt: TGTGCCAGCAGTTCAACTGGACAGGCGCCTTATGGCTACACCTTC
CDR3aa: CASSSTGQAPYGYTF

abundance: -
d_gene: TRBD2
v_gene: TRBV19
j_gene: TRBJ2-1
CDR3nt: TGTGCCATATCCCGACTAGCGGGAACCTACAATGAGCAGTTCTTC
CDR3aa: CAISRLAGTYNEQFF

abundance: -
d_gene: -
v_gene: TRBV5-1
j_gene: TRBJ1-2
CDR3nt: TGCGCCAGCAGTTCCCGGCTTAACAGACGGAGCTACACCTTC
CDR3aa: CASSSRLNRRSYTF

abundance: once
d_gene: -
v_gene: TRBV4-1
j_gene: TRBJ1-5
CDR3nt: TGCGTAATTAGCAATCAGCCCCAGCATTTT
CDR3aa: CVISNQPQHF

abundance: few
d_gene: -
v_gene: TRBV5-6
j_gene: TRBJ2-7
CDR3nt: TGTGCCAGCAGCCACGGAGGTCTGACCTACGAGCAGTACTTC
CDR3aa: CASSHGGLTYEQYF

abundance: -
d_gene: -
v_gene: TRBV19
j_gene: TRBJ2-5
CDR3nt: TGTGCCAGTAGTATAGGTCCCGCGGGCTTGGAGACCCAGTACTTC
CDR3aa: CASSIGPAGLETQYF

abundance: once
d_gene: -
v_gene: TRBV6-5
j_gene: TRBJ1-6
CDR3nt: TGTGCCAGCACCGGACATGGCGGTTCACCCCTCCACTTT
CDR3aa: CASTGHGGSPLHF

abundance: -
d_gene: TRBD2
v_gene: TRBV5-1
j_gene: TRBJ2-7
CDR3nt: TGCGCCAGCAGCTCTTTGACTAGCCCCTCCTCCTACGAGCAGTACTTC
CDR3aa: CASSSLTSPSSYEQYF

abundance: -
d_gene: TRBD2
v_gene: TRBV11-2
j_gene: TRBJ2-1
CDR3nt: TGTGCCAGCAGCTTAACACGGACTAGCGGGAGGTTCAATGAGCAGTTCTTC
CDR3aa: CASSLTRTSGRFNEQFF

abundance: -
d_gene: -
v_gene: TRBV4-2
j_gene: TRBJ2-7
CDR3nt: TGTGCCAGCAGGGGGGAGGACACTGTTTACTACGAGCAGTACTTC
CDR3aa: CASRGEDTVYYEQYF

abundance: -
d_gene: -
v_gene: TRBV6-1
j_gene: TRBJ1-6
CDR3nt: TGTGCCAGCAACCCCGGGTCGATCTATTCACCCCTCCACTTT
CDR3aa: CASNPGSIYSPLHF

abundance: -
d_gene: TRBD2
v_gene: TRBV29-1
j_gene: TRBJ2-1
CDR3nt: TGCAGCGCCTCTAGCGGGCCGGGCAATGAGCAGTTCTTC
CDR3aa: CSASSGPGNEQFF

abundance: -
d_gene: TRBD2
v_gene: TRBV6-5
j_gene: TRBJ2-7
CDR3nt: TGTGCCAGCAGTTACCGGGAGGTCTACTACGAGCAGTACTTC
CDR3aa: CASSYREVYYEQYF

abundance: few
d_gene: TRBD1
v_gene: TRBV30
j_gene: TRBJ2-5
CDR3nt: TGTGCCACCCCCTTCCGACAGGGTGAAGAGACCCAGTACTTC
CDR3aa: CATPFRQGEETQYF

abundance: -
d_gene: -
v_gene: TRBV27
j_gene: TRBJ1-1
CDR3nt: TGTGCCAGCAGTCCCTTTGAGTGGAGGGATCGGACTGAAGCTTTCTTT
CDR3aa: CASSPFEWRDRTEAFF

abundance: -
d_gene: -
v_gene: TRBV7-8
j_gene: TRBJ1-2
CDR3nt: TGTGCCAGCAGCTTAGCTTTCAGGGCTGGCTACACCTTC
CDR3aa: CASSLAFRAGYTF

abundance: -
d_gene: -
v_gene: TRBV7-9
j_gene: TRBJ2-5
CDR3nt: TGTGCCAGCAGCTCCGGGAGTGAGGGGCACTTC
CDR3aa: CASSSGSEGHF

abundance: once
d_gene: -
v_gene: TRBV18
j_gene: TRBJ2-7
CDR3nt: TGTGCCAGCTCCCCCATGGACAGCCTCTACGAGCAGTACTTC
CDR3aa: CASSPMDSLYEQYF

abundance: -
d_gene: -
v_gene: TRBV6-5
j_gene: TRBJ2-2
CDR3nt: TGTGCCAGCAGTCTTCGGAGGTACACCGGGGAGCTGTTTTTT
CDR3aa: CASSLRRYTGELFF

abundance: -
d_gene: TRBD2
v_gene: TRBV6-1
j_gene: TRBJ2-5
CDR3nt: TGTGCCAGCAGTACCCTAGCGGGAGGCCAAGAGACCCAGTACTTC
CDR3aa: CASSTLAGGQETQYF

abundance: -
d_gene: TRBD1
v_gene: TRBV5-4
j_gene: TRBJ2-7
CDR3nt: TGTGCCAGCACCCAGGGACAGGGAGAAAGGGAGCAGTACTTC
CDR3aa: CASTQGQGEREQYF

abundance: -
d_gene: -
v_gene: TRBV5-6
j_gene: TRBJ2-5
CDR3nt: TGTGCCAGCAGCGTGGGGTGGGGGGTAGGAGAGACCCAGTACTTC
CDR3aa: CASSVGWGVGETQYF

abundance: few
d_gene: TRBD1
v_gene: TRBV27
j_gene: TRBJ1-2
CDR3nt: TGTGCCAGCAGACTAGGACAGGGGTACTATGGCTACACCTTC
CDR3aa: CASRLGQGYYGYTF

abundance: -
d_gene: -
v_gene: TRBV5-6
j_gene: TRBJ2-5
CDR3nt: TGTGCCAGCAGCCGGGACTTACAAGAGACCCAGTACTTC
CDR3aa: CASSRDLQETQYF

abundance: -
d_gene: TRBD2
v_gene: TRBV6-1
j_gene: TRBJ2-7
CDR3nt: TGTGGTTCGGGGGGTGACGAGCAGTACTTC
CDR3aa: CGSGGDEQYF

abundance: -
d_gene: -
v_gene: TRBV7-2
j_gene: TRBJ1-6
CDR3nt: TGTGCCAGCAGCTTAGCGGCGGGGGCAAGGTCACCCCTCCACTTT
CDR3aa: CASSLAAGARSPLHF

abundance: few
d_gene: TRBD2
v_gene: TRBV5-4
j_gene: TRBJ2-1
CDR3nt: TGTGCCAGCAGCTGGGGGGGTGGCTCCTACAATGAGCAGTTCTTC
CDR3aa: CASSWGGGSYNEQFF

abundance: -
d_gene: -
v_gene: TRBV5-6
j_gene: TRBJ1-1
CDR3nt: TGTGCCAGCAGCTTGGAGGCAGGGGCGAGGTTGACTGAAGCTTTCTTT
CDR3aa: CASSLEAGARLTEAFF

abundance: -
d_gene: TRBD2
v_gene: TRBV7-2
j_gene: TRBJ2-7
CDR3nt: TGTGCCAGCAGTCCTGGGACTAGCGGGGGGATCTCCTACGAGCAGTACTTC
CDR3aa: CASSPGTSGGISYEQYF

abundance: -
d_gene: TRBD2
v_gene: TRBV18
j_gene: TRBJ2-7
CDR3nt: TGTGCCAGCTCACGGCGACTAGCGGGGGGAACCTACGAGCAGTACTTC
CDR3aa: CASSRRLAGGTYEQYF

abundance: -
d_gene: TRBD1
v_gene: TRBV7-9
j_gene: TRBJ2-5
CDR3nt: TGTGCCAGCAGCTTAGTGGGACAGGGTGAGACCCAGTACTTC
CDR3aa: CASSLVGQGETQYF

abundance: -
d_gene: -
v_gene: TRBV28
j_gene: TRBJ2-5
CDR3nt: TGTGCCAGCATCCTACAGGGAGGGGGTGGGGCCCAGTACTTC
CDR3aa: CASILQGGGGAQYF